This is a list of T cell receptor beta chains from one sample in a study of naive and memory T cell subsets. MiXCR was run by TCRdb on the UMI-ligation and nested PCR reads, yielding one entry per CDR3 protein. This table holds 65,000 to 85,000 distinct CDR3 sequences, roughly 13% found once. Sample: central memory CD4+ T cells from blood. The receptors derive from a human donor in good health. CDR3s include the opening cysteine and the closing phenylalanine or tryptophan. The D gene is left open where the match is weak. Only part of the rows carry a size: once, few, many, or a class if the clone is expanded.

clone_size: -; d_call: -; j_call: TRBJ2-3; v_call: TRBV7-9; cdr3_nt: TGTGCCAGCAGCCGTGATGCGGGATTTAGCACAGATACGCAGTATTTT; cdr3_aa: CASSRDAGFSTDTQYF
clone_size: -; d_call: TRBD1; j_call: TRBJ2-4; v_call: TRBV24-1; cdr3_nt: TGTGCCACCAGTGCCCCAGGGGGTCAGAACATTCAGTACTTC; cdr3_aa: CATSAPGGQNIQYF
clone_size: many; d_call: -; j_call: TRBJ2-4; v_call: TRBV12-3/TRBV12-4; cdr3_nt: TGTGCCAGCAGTTTAAGTGGGTTGGGTGGGCAGTACTTC; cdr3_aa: CASSLSGLGGQYF
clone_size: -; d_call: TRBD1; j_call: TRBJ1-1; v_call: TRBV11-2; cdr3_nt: TGTGCCAGCAGCCGGGACAGACCTAATGAAGCTTTCTTT; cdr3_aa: CASSRDRPNEAFF
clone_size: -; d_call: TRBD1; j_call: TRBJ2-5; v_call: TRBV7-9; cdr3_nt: TGTGCCAGCAGCACGGACAGGCCGCCGATGACCCAGTACTTC; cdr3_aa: CASSTDRPPMTQYF
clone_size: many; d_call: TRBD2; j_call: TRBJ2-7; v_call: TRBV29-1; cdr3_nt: TGCAGCGTCCGAAGTACTAGCGGGAGCTACGAGCAGTACTTC; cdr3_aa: CSVRSTSGSYEQYF
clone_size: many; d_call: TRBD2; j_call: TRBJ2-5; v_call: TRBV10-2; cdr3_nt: TGCGCCAGCAGGACAAGCGGGGGCGAAGAGACCCAGTACTTC; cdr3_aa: CASRTSGGEETQYF
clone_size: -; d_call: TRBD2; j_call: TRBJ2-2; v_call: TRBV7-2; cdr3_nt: TGTGCCAGCAGTGCTAGCGGGAGATTCGACACCGGGGAGCTGTTTTTT; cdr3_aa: CASSASGRFDTGELFF
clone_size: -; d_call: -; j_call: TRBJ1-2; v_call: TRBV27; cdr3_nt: TGTGCCAGCAGAGCTTTAGACTGGGCATCAAACTATGGCTACACCTTC; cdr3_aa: CASRALDWASNYGYTF
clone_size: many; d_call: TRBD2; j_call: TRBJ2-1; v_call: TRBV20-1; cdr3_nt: TGCAGTGCTAGAGTCTCAGCGGGAAGGTCGGCCGAGCAGTTCTTC; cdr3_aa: CSARVSAGRSAEQFF
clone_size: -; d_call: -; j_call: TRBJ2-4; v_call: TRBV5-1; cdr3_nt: TGCGCCAGCAGCTTGGGATTAACCCCCCCCCAAAACATTCAGTACTTC; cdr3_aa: CASSLGLTPPQNIQYF
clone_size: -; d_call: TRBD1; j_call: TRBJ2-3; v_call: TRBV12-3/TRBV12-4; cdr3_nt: TGTGCCAGCAGTTCGGGGACAGGGGGCACAGATACGCAGTATTTT; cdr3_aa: CASSSGTGGTDTQYF
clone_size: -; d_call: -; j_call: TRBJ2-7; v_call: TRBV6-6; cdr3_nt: TGTGCCAGCAGTTACTCAGCCGGGCCTAGCTCCTACGAGCAGTACTTC; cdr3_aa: CASSYSAGPSSYEQYF
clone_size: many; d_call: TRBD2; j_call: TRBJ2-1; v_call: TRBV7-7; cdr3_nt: TGTGCCAGCAGCTCCCAACTAGCGGGAGTTGGTGATGAGCAGTTCTTC; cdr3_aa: CASSSQLAGVGDEQFF
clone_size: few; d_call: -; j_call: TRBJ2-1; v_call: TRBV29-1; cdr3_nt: TGCAGCGTTAGCGGGTATGAGCAGTTCTTC; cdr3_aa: CSVSGYEQFF
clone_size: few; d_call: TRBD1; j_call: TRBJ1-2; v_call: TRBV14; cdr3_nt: TGTGCCAGCAGCCAATCCGGGACAGGGCTTCGAGGCTACACCTTC; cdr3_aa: CASSQSGTGLRGYTF
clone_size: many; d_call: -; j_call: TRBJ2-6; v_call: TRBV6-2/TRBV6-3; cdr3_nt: TGTGCCAGCAGCAAGGGACTGGTTTCTGGGGCCAACGTCCTGACTTTC; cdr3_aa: CASSKGLVSGANVLTF
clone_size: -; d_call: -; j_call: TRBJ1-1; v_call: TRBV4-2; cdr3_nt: TGTGCCAGCAGCCAAGGGGAACATTCGTTCATGAACACTGAAGCTTTCTTT; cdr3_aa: CASSQGEHSFMNTEAFF
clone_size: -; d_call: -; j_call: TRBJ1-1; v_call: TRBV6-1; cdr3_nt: TGTGCCAGCAGTCTGCGCGGAGGGGGGGAGACTGAAGCTTTCTTT; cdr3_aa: CASSLRGGGETEAFF
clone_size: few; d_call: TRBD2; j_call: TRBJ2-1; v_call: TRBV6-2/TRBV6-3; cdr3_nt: TGTGCCAGCCAGTCACTAGCGGGTAGCTATGAGCAGTTCTTC; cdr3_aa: CASQSLAGSYEQFF
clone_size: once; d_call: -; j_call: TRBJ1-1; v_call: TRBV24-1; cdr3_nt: TGTGCCACCAGTGAGGGGAGTCGTACTGAAGCTTTCTTT; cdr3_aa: CATSEGSRTEAFF
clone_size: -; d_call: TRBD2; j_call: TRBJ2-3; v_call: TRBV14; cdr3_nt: TGTGCCAGCAGCCTAATTAGCGGGAGAGCAGCAGATACGCAGTATTTT; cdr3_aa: CASSLISGRAADTQYF